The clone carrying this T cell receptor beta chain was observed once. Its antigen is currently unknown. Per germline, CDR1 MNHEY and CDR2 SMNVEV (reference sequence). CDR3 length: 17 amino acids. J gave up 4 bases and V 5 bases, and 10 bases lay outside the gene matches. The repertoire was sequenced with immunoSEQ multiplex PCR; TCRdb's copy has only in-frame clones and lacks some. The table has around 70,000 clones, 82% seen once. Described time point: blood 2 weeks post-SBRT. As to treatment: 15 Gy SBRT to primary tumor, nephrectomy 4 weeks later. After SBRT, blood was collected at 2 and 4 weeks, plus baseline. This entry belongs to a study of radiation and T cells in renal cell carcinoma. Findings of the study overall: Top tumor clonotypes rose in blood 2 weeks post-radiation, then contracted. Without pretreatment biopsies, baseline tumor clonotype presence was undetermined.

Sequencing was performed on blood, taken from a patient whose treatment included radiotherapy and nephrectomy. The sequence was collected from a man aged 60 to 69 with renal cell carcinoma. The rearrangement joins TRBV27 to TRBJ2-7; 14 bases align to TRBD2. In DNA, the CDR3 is TGTGCCAGCAGTCCCTCGGGACTAGCGGGAGTAGGGTACGAGCAGTACTTC. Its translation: CASSPSGLAGVGYEQYF.